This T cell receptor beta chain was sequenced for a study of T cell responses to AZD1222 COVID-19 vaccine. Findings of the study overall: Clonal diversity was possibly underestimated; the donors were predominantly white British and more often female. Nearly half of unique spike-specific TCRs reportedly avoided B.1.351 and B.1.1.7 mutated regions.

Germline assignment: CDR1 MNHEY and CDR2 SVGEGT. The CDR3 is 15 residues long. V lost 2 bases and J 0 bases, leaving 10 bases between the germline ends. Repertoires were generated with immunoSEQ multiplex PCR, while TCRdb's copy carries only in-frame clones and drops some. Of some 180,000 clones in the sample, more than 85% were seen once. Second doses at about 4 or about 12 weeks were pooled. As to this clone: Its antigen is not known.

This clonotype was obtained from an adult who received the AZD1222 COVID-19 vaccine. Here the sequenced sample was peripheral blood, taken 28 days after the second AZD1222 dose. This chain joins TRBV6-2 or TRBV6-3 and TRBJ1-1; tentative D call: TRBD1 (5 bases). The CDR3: CASSYGGLLNTEAFF. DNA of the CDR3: TGTGCCAGCAGTTACGGGGGACTGTTGAACACTGAAGCTTTCTTT.